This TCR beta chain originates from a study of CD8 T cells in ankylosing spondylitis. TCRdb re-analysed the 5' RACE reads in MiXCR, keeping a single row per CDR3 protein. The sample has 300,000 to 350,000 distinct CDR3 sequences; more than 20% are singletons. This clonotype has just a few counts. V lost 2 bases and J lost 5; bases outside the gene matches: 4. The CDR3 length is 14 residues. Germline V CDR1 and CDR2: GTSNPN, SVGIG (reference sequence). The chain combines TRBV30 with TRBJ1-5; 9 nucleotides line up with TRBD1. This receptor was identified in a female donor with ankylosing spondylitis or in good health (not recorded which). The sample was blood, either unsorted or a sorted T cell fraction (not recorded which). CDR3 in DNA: TGTGCCTGGAGTAAGGACAGGGGAGATCAGCCCCAGCATTTT. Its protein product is CAWSKDRGDQPQHF.